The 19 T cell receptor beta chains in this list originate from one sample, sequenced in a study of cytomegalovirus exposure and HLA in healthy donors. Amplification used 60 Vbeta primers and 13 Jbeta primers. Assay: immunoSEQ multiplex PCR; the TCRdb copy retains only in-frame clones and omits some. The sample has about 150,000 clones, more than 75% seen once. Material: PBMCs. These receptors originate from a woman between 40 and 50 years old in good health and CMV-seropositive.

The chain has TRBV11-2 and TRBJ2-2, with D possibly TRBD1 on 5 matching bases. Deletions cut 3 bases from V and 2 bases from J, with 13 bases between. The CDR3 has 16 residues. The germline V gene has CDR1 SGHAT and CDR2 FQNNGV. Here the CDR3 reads CASSLLGAYNTGELFF. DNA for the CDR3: TGTGCCAGCAGCTTGTTAGGGGCTTATAACACCGGGGAGCTGTTTTTT.

The CDR3 spells CASSFLGLDGYEQYF. CDR3 nucleotide sequence: TGTGCCAGCAGTTTCCTTGGACTAGATGGCTACGAGCAGTACTTC. The chain links TRBV6-5 to TRBJ2-7, with 7 bases that match TRBD2. Germline-derived CDR1 and CDR2 are MNHEY and SVGAGI. The CDR3 contains 15 residues. V lost 4 bases and J lost 3; bases outside the gene matches: 9.

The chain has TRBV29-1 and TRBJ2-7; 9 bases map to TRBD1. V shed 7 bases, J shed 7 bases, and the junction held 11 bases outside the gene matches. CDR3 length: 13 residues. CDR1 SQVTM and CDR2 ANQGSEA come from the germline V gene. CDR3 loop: CSAAGTGFGEQYF. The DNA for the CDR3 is TGCAGCGCTGCCGGGACAGGGTTCGGTGAGCAGTACTTC.

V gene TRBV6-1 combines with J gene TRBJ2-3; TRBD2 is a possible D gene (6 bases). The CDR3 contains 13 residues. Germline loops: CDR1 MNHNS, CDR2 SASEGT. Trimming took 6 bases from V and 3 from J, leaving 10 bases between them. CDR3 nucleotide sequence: TGTGCCAGCAGGACTAGTAGTACAGATACGCAGTATTTT. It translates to CASRTSSTDTQYF.

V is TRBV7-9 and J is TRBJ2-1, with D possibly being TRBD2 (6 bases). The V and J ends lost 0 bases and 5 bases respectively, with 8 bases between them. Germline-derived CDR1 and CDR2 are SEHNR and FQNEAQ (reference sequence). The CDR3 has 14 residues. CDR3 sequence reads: CASSLAGGNNEQFF. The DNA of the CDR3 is TGTGCCAGCAGCTTAGCGGGAGGTAACAATGAGCAGTTCTTC.

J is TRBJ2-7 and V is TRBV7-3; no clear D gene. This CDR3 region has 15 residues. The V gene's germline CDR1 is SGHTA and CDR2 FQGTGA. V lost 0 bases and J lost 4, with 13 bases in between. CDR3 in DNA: TGTGCCAGCAGCTTAACGGGCCAGATCCCGTACGAGCAGTACTTC. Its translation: CASSLTGQIPYEQYF. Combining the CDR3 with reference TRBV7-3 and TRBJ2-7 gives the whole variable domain GAGVSQTPSNKVTEKGKYVELRCDPISGHTALYWYRQSLGQGPEFLIYFQGTGAADDSGLPNDRFFAVRPEGSVSTLKIQRTERGDSAVYLCASSLTGQIPYEQYFGPGTRLTVT.

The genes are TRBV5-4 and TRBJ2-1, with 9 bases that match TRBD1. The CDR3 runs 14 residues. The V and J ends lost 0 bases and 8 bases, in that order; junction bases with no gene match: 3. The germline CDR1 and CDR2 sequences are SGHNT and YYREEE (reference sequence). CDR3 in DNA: TGTGCCAGCAGCTTGGGGACAGGGGTGTATGAGCAGTTCTTC. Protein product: CASSLGTGVYEQFF.

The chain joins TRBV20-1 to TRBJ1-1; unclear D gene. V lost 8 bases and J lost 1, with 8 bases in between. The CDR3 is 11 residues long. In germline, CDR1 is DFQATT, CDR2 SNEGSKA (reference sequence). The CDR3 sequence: CSTAPNTEAFF. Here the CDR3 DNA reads TGCAGTACTGCACCGAACACTGAAGCTTTCTTT.

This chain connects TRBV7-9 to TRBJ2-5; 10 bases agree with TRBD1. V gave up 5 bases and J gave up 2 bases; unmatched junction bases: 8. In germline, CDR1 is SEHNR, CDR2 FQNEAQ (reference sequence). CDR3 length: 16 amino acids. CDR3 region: CASSIPGTGDQETQYF. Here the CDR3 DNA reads TGTGCCAGCAGCATTCCCGGGACAGGGGATCAAGAGACCCAGTACTTC.

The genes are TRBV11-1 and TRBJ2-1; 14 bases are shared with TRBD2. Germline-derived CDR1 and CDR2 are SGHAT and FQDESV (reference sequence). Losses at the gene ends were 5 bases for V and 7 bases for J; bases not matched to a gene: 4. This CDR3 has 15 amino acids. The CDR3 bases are TGTGCCAGCAGCATCGGGACTAGCGGGAGTAATGAGCAGTTCTTC. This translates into CASSIGTSGSNEQFF.

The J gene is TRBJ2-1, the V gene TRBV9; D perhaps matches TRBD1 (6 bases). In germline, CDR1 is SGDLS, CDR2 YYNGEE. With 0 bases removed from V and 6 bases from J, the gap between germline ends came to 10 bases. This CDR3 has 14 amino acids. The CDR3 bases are TGTGCCAGCAGCGTAGAGGGACATCCCAATGAGCAGTTCTTC. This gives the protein CASSVEGHPNEQFF.

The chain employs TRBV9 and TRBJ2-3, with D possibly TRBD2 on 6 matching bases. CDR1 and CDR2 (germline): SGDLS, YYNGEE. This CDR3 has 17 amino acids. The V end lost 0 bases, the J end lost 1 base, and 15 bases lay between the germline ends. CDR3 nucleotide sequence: TGTGCCAGCAGCGTAGGGGGGGACCTATTGGGCACAGATACGCAGTATTTT. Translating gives CASSVGGDLLGTDTQYF.

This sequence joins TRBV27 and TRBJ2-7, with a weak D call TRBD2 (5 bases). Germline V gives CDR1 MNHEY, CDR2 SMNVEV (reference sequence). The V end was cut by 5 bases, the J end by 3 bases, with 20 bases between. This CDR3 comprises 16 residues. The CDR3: CASSPRGLTANYEQYF. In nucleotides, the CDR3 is TGTGCCAGCAGTCCCAGAGGGTTAACGGCGAACTACGAGCAGTACTTC.

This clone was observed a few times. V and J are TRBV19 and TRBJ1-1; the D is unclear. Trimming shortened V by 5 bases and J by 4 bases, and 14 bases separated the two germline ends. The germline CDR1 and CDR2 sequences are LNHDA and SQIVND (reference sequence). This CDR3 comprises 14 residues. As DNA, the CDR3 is TGTGCCAGTAGTGAGGGAGAACTTAGCACTGAAGCTTTCTTT. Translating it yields CASSEGELSTEAFF.

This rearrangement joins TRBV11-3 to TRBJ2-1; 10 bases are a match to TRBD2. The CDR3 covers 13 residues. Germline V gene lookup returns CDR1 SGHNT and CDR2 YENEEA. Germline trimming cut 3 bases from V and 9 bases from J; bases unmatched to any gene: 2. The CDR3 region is CASSFTSGTEQFF. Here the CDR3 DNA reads TGTGCCAGCAGCTTTACTAGCGGGACTGAGCAGTTCTTC. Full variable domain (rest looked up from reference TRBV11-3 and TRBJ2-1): EAGVVQSPRYKIIEKKQPVAFWCNPISGHNTLYWYLQNLGQGPELLIRYENEEAVDDSQLPKDRFSAERLKGVDSTLKIQPAELGDSAVYLCASSFTSGTEQFFGPGTRLTVL.

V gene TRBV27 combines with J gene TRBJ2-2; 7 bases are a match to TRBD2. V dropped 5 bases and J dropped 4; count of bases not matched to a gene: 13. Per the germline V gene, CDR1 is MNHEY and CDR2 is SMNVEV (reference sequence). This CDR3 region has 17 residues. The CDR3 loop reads CASSPRLRGSITGELFF. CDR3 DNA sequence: TGTGCCAGCAGTCCGCGCTTGCGCGGGAGTATCACCGGGGAGCTGTTTTTT.

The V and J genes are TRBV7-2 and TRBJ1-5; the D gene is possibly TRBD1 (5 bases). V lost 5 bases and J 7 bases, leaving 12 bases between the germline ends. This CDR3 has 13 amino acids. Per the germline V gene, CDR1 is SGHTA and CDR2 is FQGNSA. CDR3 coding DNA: TGTGCCAGCAGCATACCAGGGATCCAGCCCCAGCATTTT. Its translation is CASSIPGIQPQHF.

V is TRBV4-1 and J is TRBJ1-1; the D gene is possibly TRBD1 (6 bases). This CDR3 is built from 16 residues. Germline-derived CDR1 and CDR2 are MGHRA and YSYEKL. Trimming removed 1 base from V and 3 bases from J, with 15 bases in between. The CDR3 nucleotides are TGCGCCAGCAGCCAAGGCACCCTTGGACAGTACACTGAAGCTTTCTTT. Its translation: CASSQGTLGQYTEAFF.

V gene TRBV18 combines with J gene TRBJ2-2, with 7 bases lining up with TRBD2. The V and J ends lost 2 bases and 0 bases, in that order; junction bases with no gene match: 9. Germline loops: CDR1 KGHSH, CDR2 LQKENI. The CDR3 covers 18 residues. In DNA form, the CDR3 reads TGTGCCAGCTCACCAACCCCCGCTAGCGGCCCGAACACCGGGGAGCTGTTTTTT. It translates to CASSPTPASGPNTGELFF.